One sample yielded the 19 T cell receptor beta chains listed below, sequenced in a study of control samples from healthy donors and cancer patients. TCRdb's table, derived via immunoSEQ multiplex PCR, lists solely in-frame clones and lacks some. The sample holds about 120,000 clones; approximately 88% are singletons and the top ten take about 3.2%. The sample consisted of blood. The receptors here all came from a man aged 40-50 years in good health.

The genes are TRBV20-1 and TRBJ1-5; 7 bases match TRBD1. Germline-derived CDR1 and CDR2 are DFQATT and SNEGSKA (reference sequence). The CDR3 loop spans 15 amino acids. With V trimmed by 3 bases and J by 0 bases, 5 bases remained unmatched. Here the CDR3 reads CSASQGVYSNQPQHF. The DNA of the CDR3 is TGCAGTGCTAGTCAGGGGGTCTATAGCAATCAGCCCCAGCATTTT.

The gene calls are TRBV6-5 and TRBJ2-1, with 8 bases lining up with TRBD2. The CDR3 runs 13 residues. The V gene's germline CDR1 is MNHEY and CDR2 SVGAGI. V lost 9 bases and J lost 8; bases outside the gene matches: 9. For the CDR3, the DNA is TGTGCCAGGCGGGGGGCAGCGTTGGATGAGCAGTTCTTC. This codes for CARRGAALDEQFF.

This clone was recorded once. V and J are TRBV7-9 and TRBJ2-4; 9 nucleotides match TRBD1. V gave up 1 base and J gave up 8 bases; unmatched junction bases: 6. CDR1 and CDR2 from the germline V gene are SEHNR and FQNEAQ (reference sequence). This CDR3 is 15 amino acids long. CDR3 nucleotides: TGTGCCAGCAGCTTAGTGTGGACAGGGGAAGACATTCAGTACTTC. This gives the protein CASSLVWTGEDIQYF.

This chain connects TRBV25-1 to TRBJ2-3; D perhaps matches TRBD1 (5 bases). Trimming removed 8 bases at V and 0 bases at J, with 12 bases between. The germline gives CDR1 MGHDK, CDR2 SYGVNS. The CDR3 spans 14 residues. CDR3 sequence: CASQGGISTDTQYF. The CDR3 DNA reads TGTGCCAGCCAGGGTGGGATTAGCACAGATACGCAGTATTTT.

This rearrangement joins TRBV18 to TRBJ1-1; D unclear. V was pared by 0 bases and J by 1 base, with 12 bases between. The CDR3 loop spans 16 amino acids. Germline V CDR1 and CDR2: KGHSH, LQKENI. CDR3 sequence reads: CASSPPRPSGNTEAFF. The CDR3 DNA is TGTGCCAGCTCACCACCGAGGCCCTCCGGGAACACTGAAGCTTTCTTT.

The chain uses TRBV29-1 and TRBJ2-2, with 7 bases that match TRBD1. J gave up 2 bases and V 5 bases, and 5 bases lay outside the gene matches. The germline gives CDR1 SQVTM, CDR2 ANQGSEA. CDR3 size: 14 residues. The CDR3: CSVKTGINTGELFF. DNA for the CDR3: TGCAGCGTTAAGACAGGGATAAACACCGGGGAGCTGTTTTTT.

This sequence joins TRBV6-2 or TRBV6-3 and TRBJ1-2; tentatively, D is TRBD1 (6 bases). Germline lookup yields CDR1 MNHEY and CDR2 SVGEGT. Trimming cost V 6 bases and J 3 bases, with 17 bases left between them. The CDR3 sequence is 15 residues long. CDR3 sequence reads: CASSHRLQGYYGYTF. DNA for the CDR3: TGTGCCAGCAGCCACCGCCTGCAGGGGTACTATGGCTACACCTTC.

The chain links TRBV24-1 to TRBJ1-1; weak D call: TRBD1 (5 bases). V gave up 5 bases and J gave up 5 bases, with 11 bases separating them. Germline V gene lookup returns CDR1 KGHDR and CDR2 SFDVKD. The CDR3 spans 13 residues. The CDR3 loop reads CATSGGGGTEAFF. CDR3 sequence (DNA): TGTGCCACCAGTGGCGGGGGGGGAACTGAAGCTTTCTTT.

The chain is built from TRBV3-1 (or the pseudogene TRBV3-2) and TRBJ1-1; no firm D call. Germline loops: CDR1 LGHDT, CDR2 YNNKEL (reference sequence). The ends were cut back, 1 base at V and 5 bases at J, with 8 bases in the middle. CDR3 length: 13 amino acids. DNA of the CDR3: TGTGCCAGCAGCCAAGGTCGAGGGACTGAAGCTTTCTTT. Protein: CASSQGRGTEAFF.

The chain is built from TRBV6-1 and TRBJ1-2, with D possibly being TRBD1 (5 bases). There are 13 residues in the CDR3. Trimming left V 1 base short and J 7 bases short, with 10 bases between. The V gene's germline CDR1 is MNHNS and CDR2 SASEGT. The CDR3, as DNA: TGTGCCAGCAGTGAAGGCAGGGCGCGTGGCTACACCTTC. Amino acid sequence: CASSEGRARGYTF.

This chain uses TRBV9 with TRBJ1-3; D unresolved. V shed 0 bases and J shed 5 bases, with 12 bases lying between them. From germline, CDR1 is SGDLS and CDR2 YYNGEE. This CDR3 is built from 15 residues. CDR3 residues: CASSVENGLRNTIYF. The CDR3 DNA follows: TGTGCCAGCAGCGTAGAGAACGGACTGCGAAACACCATATATTTT.

This clone was counted between two and nine times. The chain employs TRBV7-9 and TRBJ2-7; D gene uncertain. The CDR3 contains 13 residues. V was pared by 1 base and J by 3 bases, with 7 bases between. Germline assignment: CDR1 SEHNR and CDR2 FQNEAQ (reference sequence). The CDR3: CASSLDTDYEQYF. The CDR3 coding sequence is TGTGCCAGCAGCTTAGACACCGACTACGAGCAGTACTTC.

This sequence joins TRBV5-1 and TRBJ1-3; 10 bases line up with TRBD1. CDR1 and CDR2 (germline): SGHRS, YFSETQ. The CDR3 covers 16 residues. V was clipped by 1 base and J by 2 bases; unmatched bases: 3. The CDR3 coding sequence is TGCGCCAGCAGCTTGCTCGACAGGGGGCCTGGAAACACCATATATTTT. Protein product: CASSLLDRGPGNTIYF.

The chain employs TRBV27 and TRBJ2-5; tentative D call: TRBD2 (7 bases). With 8 bases removed from V and 4 bases from J, the gap between germline ends came to 23 bases. This CDR3 contains 16 residues. Germline loops: CDR1 MNHEY, CDR2 SMNVEV (reference sequence). The DNA for the CDR3 is TGTGCCAGCGCGGCAAGGGGGGGGCGCATAGTAGAGACCCAGTACTTC. Amino acids: CASAARGGRIVETQYF.

The V and J genes are TRBV7-9 and TRBJ2-3; D not certain. Trimming took 4 bases from V and 4 from J, leaving 15 bases between them. The CDR3 contains 15 residues. Germline-derived CDR1 and CDR2 are SEHNR and FQNEAQ (reference sequence). As DNA, the CDR3 is TGTGCCAGCAGCTCCTCCCTAGGTGGGGCAGATACGCAGTATTTT. It yields the protein CASSSSLGGADTQYF.

The chain carries TRBV24-1 and TRBJ2-7; D tentatively fits TRBD1 or TRBD2 (5 bases each). Germline V gene lookup returns CDR1 KGHDR and CDR2 SFDVKD. The CDR3 covers 15 residues. V dropped 3 bases and J dropped 3 bases, with 14 bases sitting between them. CDR3 protein: CATSDPKTEGYEQYF. The CDR3 coding sequence is TGTGCCACCAGTGATCCAAAGACAGAGGGCTACGAGCAGTACTTC.

This chain joins TRBV21-1 and TRBJ1-1. TRBV21-1 is tagged as a pseudogene. The CDR3 length is 14 residues. Here the CDR3 reads CASITAETGGVAFF. The CDR3 region has the DNA TGTGCCAGCATCACAGCAGAGACGGGGGGAGTAGCTTTCTTT.

J is TRBJ1-1 and V is TRBV5-1, with a possible D match to TRBD1 (5 bases). The CDR3 extends over 16 amino acids. Germline V gene sequence: CDR1 SGHRS, CDR2 YFSETQ. V shed 0 bases and J shed 0 bases, with 12 bases lying between them. CDR3 nucleotides: TGCGCCAGCAGCTTGGCGCAGGGTCTGGTGAACACTGAAGCTTTCTTT. It encodes CASSLAQGLVNTEAFF.

This chain uses TRBV6-5 with TRBJ2-3; D might be TRBD1 or TRBD2, each matching 6 bases. V was clipped by 8 bases and J by 1 base, with 13 bases between them. Germline CDR1 MNHEY, CDR2 SVGAGI. The CDR3 length is 14 residues. The CDR3 nucleotides read TGTGCCAGCCGAGGGGGGCCTGGCACAGATACGCAGTATTTT. Translation gives CASRGGPGTDTQYF.